This is a list of T cell receptor beta chains from one sample in a study of blood T cell repertoires in COVID-19. This table comes from immunoSEQ multiplex PCR, and its TCRdb copy is limited to in-frame clones, with some not included. The sample lists roughly 200,000 clones; 86% were seen once. Source material: PBMCs or T cells enriched from blood (not recorded which). The receptors here all came from a woman under 40 who had been exposed to COVID-19. CDR3s leave out the opening cysteine and the closing phenylalanine or tryptophan. A D gene is named only where the DNA matches it firmly.

v_gene	d_gene	j_gene	CDR3aa
TRBV19	TRBD1	TRBJ2-7	ASSRQGYEQY
TRBV11-3	-	TRBJ1-1	ASSLSGDNTEAF
TRBV7-3	TRBD2	TRBJ2-5	ASSATSGGAVKPQETQY
TRBV28	-	TRBJ1-1	ASTTLRLVTEYLNTEAF
TRBV2	-	TRBJ1-5	ASSSRGGQPQH
TRBV6-6	-	TRBJ2-2	ASSLAGGRTNTGELF
TRBV4-1	TRBD1	TRBJ2-7	ASSQAGTGYEQY
TRBV5-1	-	TRBJ1-1	ASSLEVGTSTSFAF
TRBV11-2	TRBD1	TRBJ1-4	ASSFTGTGGEKLF
TRBV7-9	-	TRBJ2-7	ASSLGRIRGEEQY
TRBV4-1	-	TRBJ2-3	ASSQDPRPGTSTDTQY
TRBV12-3/TRBV12-4	-	TRBJ2-1	ASSFSEHEQF
TRBV2	-	TRBJ2-3	ASKGGLGIGADTQY
TRBV19	-	TRBJ1-6	ASNPEVNNSPLH
TRBV10-3	-	TRBJ1-3	ALERNTIY
TRBV20-1	-	TRBJ2-7	SAIDSYEQY
TRBV29-1	-	TRBJ1-1	SVATVMNTEAF
TRBV28	-	TRBJ1-2	ASIPDGGRSYGYT
TRBV5-1	TRBD2	TRBJ2-3	ASSGLAGGTDTQY
TRBV6-5	-	TRBJ1-2	ASSYSRDRSLGYT
TRBV4-1	TRBD1	TRBJ1-3	ASSPTGDVGNTIY
TRBV21-1	-	TRBJ2-3	ASSPSGSLCTDTQY
TRBV2	TRBD1	TRBJ1-4	ASSEGTGVEKLF
TRBV27	TRBD1	TRBJ1-2	ASSWTGTSNYGYT